This entry lists 29 T cell receptor beta chains sequenced from one sample in a study of PD-L1 blockade in urothelial cancer. Clones were sequenced by immunoSEQ multiplex PCR, and TCRdb holds only the in-frame ones, with some missing. The table shows more than 35,000 clones, with roughly a third occurring only once. Sequencing used tumor tissue, obtained before atezolizumab (anti-PD-L1) treatment. The receptors stem from a man between 60 and 70 years old with urothelial cancer.

This clone was picked up a small number of times. The V and J genes are TRBV9 and TRBJ1-5; TRBD1 aligns across 11 bases. The CDR3 has 15 residues. Germline lookup yields CDR1 SGDLS and CDR2 YYNGEE. Losses at the gene ends were 5 bases for V and 8 bases for J; bases not matched to a gene: 9. In nucleotides, the CDR3 is TGTGCCAGCAGTGCCAGGACAGGGGGCAGGGAGCCCCAGCATTTT. Translating gives CASSARTGGREPQHF.

This sequence joins TRBV19 and TRBJ1-2; 9 nucleotides line up with TRBD1. CDR1 and CDR2 from the germline V gene are LNHDA and SQIVND (reference sequence). The CDR3 covers 13 residues. V shed 6 bases and J 7 bases; nucleotides not matched to a gene: 6. CDR3 residues: CASSPGTGLGYTF. Here the CDR3 DNA reads TGTGCCAGTAGCCCGGGGACAGGGCTTGGCTACACCTTC.

V gene TRBV19 combines with J gene TRBJ1-2; D is perhaps TRBD1 (5 bases). The CDR3 is 15 residues long. Trimming cost V 7 bases and J 5 bases, with 20 bases left between them. Germline V gives CDR1 LNHDA, CDR2 SQIVND (reference sequence). CDR3 residues: CASTILPQELYGYTF. In nucleotides, the CDR3 is TGTGCCAGTACCATCCTCCCACAGGAATTATATGGCTACACCTTC.

V and J are TRBV28 and TRBJ2-1, with 12 positions matching TRBD2. This CDR3 is 13 amino acids long. Germline CDR1 is MDHEN and CDR2 is SYDVKM. The CDR3 spells CTSSGRAYNEQFF. The DNA for the CDR3 is TGTACCTCTAGCGGGAGGGCATACAATGAGCAGTTCTTC.

This clone was seen many times. The chain has TRBV6-8 and TRBJ1-6; TRBD1 agrees at 10 bases. The CDR3 sequence is 15 residues long. V trimming: 6 bases; J trimming: 10 bases; junction bases outside the gene matches: 9. Germline V gene sequence: CDR1 MNHGY, CDR2 SAAAGT. The CDR3, as DNA: TGTGCCAGCAGGCAGACAGGGGGCGGGCAGTCACCCCTCCACTTT. Encoded protein: CASRQTGGGQSPLHF.

CDR3 region: CAHRGRSTEAFF. For the CDR3, the DNA is TGTGCCCACAGGGGTAGGAGCACTGAAGCTTTCTTT. V usage is TRBV28 and J usage is TRBJ1-1; 7 positions agree with TRBD1. The junction had 7 bases not matched to a gene; V was cut back by 11 bases and J by 4 bases. The germline gives CDR1 MDHEN, CDR2 SYDVKM. The CDR3 extends over 12 amino acids.

The gene calls are TRBV5-1 and TRBJ2-1; 11 nucleotides align to TRBD1. This CDR3 region has 14 residues. CDR1 SGHRS and CDR2 YFSETQ come from the germline V gene. With V trimmed by 4 bases and J by 9 bases, 6 bases remained unmatched. CDR3 loop: CASSNGQGAGEQFF. Written as DNA, the CDR3 is TGCGCCAGCAGCAACGGACAGGGGGCCGGTGAGCAGTTCTTC.

The chain recombines TRBV19 with TRBJ1-6, with D perhaps matching TRBD1 (5 bases). V was trimmed by 5 bases and J by 7 bases, leaving 12 bases between them. The CDR3 totals 14 residues. CDR1 LNHDA and CDR2 SQIVND come from the germline V gene (reference sequence). CDR3 residues: CASSLGPQNSPLHF. CDR3 in DNA: TGTGCCAGTAGTCTGGGACCCCAAAATTCACCCCTCCACTTT.

The chain recombines TRBV5-1 with TRBJ2-5, with unresolved D. With 3 bases removed from V and 4 bases from J, the gap between germline ends came to 13 bases. The germline CDR1 and CDR2 sequences are SGHRS and YFSETQ. This CDR3 has 14 residues. The DNA for the CDR3 is TGCGCCAGCAGCTCCAGCCGGGCTATAGAGACCCAGTACTTC. Amino acids: CASSSSRAIETQYF.

This chain links TRBV15 with TRBJ1-6, with D unclear. Germline V CDR1 and CDR2: LNHNV, YYDKDF (reference sequence). The CDR3 has 16 residues. With 0 bases removed from V and 7 bases from J, the gap between germline ends came to 13 bases. This chain's CDR3 is CATSRDRGSANSPLHF. CDR3 DNA: TGTGCCACCAGCAGAGATCGAGGATCGGCCAATTCACCCCTCCACTTT.

This clone was seen only a few times. The chain's CDR3 is CASSPYPASGSSATQYF. The CDR3 DNA is TGTGCCAGCTCACCATACCCGGCTAGCGGCTCTTCCGCTACGCAGTATTTT. The chain recombines TRBV18 with TRBJ2-3; 7 bases align to TRBD2. CDR1 and CDR2 from the germline V gene are KGHSH and LQKENI. The CDR3 covers 17 residues. Trimming at V came to 2 bases and at J to 8 bases, leaving 16 bases not matched to a gene.

This chain joins TRBV11-3 and TRBJ2-2; 8 nucleotides agree with TRBD2. The CDR3 extends over 15 amino acids. The V segment lost 8 bases and the J segment 5 bases; nucleotides outside the gene matches: 10. Germline CDR1 and CDR2: SGHNT and YENEEA. DNA of the CDR3: TGTGCCAGCTCCCAAGCGGGAGTATTTACCGGGGAGCTGTTTTTT. This gives the protein CASSQAGVFTGELFF.

This clone was recorded a few times. CDR3 in amino acids: CASSIDPGLSTDTQYF. The CDR3 DNA follows: TGTGCCAGTAGTATAGATCCGGGACTGAGCACAGATACGCAGTATTTT. V gene TRBV19 combines with J gene TRBJ2-3; tentatively, D is TRBD2 (6 bases). V lost 0 bases, J lost 0 bases, and 10 bases lay in between. CDR3 length: 16 residues. Per germline, CDR1 LNHDA and CDR2 SQIVND (reference sequence).

The chain has TRBV6-8 and TRBJ1-5; weak D call: TRBD1 (5 bases). The germline gives CDR1 MNHGY, CDR2 SAAAGT. The CDR3 length is 14 residues. The V gene lost 5 bases and the J gene lost 1 base, with 9 bases spanning the gap. The CDR3 is CASSPPGSNQPQHF. DNA for the CDR3: TGTGCCAGCAGTCCCCCAGGGAGCAATCAGCCCCAGCATTTT.

The chain is built from TRBV6-8 and TRBJ2-4, with 9 bases that match TRBD2. Germline V gives CDR1 MNHGY, CDR2 SAAAGT. The trim removed 1 base at V and 6 bases at J, leaving 1 base unmatched. The CDR3 runs 14 residues. In DNA, the CDR3 is TGTGCCAGCAGTTACTTAGCGGGGGTAAACATTCAGTACTTC. Translation gives CASSYLAGVNIQYF.

This clone was counted only a few times. The chain carries TRBV7-5 and TRBJ2-1; the D call in the table, TRBD2, was not verified against the DNA. TRBV7-5 is described as a pseudogene. The CDR3 spans 17 residues. As DNA, the CDR3 is TGTGCCAGCAGCTTACAACCGGCTAGCGGGAGGGGTGTTGAGCAGTTCTTC. Its protein is CASSLQPASGRGVEQFF.

This rearrangement joins TRBV4-1 to TRBJ2-1; D tentatively fits TRBD1 or TRBD2 (5 bases each). CDR1 is MGHRA and CDR2 is YSYEKL in the germline V gene. V lost 0 bases and J 3 bases, leaving 9 bases between the germline ends. The CDR3 length is 15 residues. The CDR3 loop is CASSQEGRSYNEQFF. CDR3 nucleotide sequence: TGCGCCAGCAGCCAAGAGGGACGGAGCTACAATGAGCAGTTCTTC.

The chain joins TRBV6-8 to TRBJ1-1; D is uncertain. The V end lost 6 bases, the J end lost 6 bases, and 14 bases lay between the germline ends. CDR1 and CDR2 from the germline V gene are MNHGY and SAAAGT. CDR3 size: 13 residues. The CDR3 sequence: CASRTRAIPEAFF. CDR3 bases: TGTGCCAGCAGAACCCGGGCCATCCCTGAAGCTTTCTTT.

The rearrangement links TRBV18 to TRBJ1-6; 10 positions match TRBD1. The CDR3 loop spans 16 amino acids. Germline assignment: CDR1 KGHSH and CDR2 LQKENI. J lost 5 bases, V lost 3 bases, and 4 bases had no gene match. The CDR3 protein is CASSPEGQGNNSPLHF. The CDR3 nucleotides read TGTGCCAGCTCACCCGAGGGACAGGGGAATAATTCACCCCTCCACTTT.

V gene TRBV7-4 combines with J gene TRBJ2-7, with D perhaps matching TRBD2 (6 bases). CDR3 length: 16 residues. The V end lost 3 bases, the J end lost 0 bases, and 15 bases lay between the germline ends. The germline gives CDR1 SGHVT, CDR2 SQSDAQ. The CDR3 loop is CASSLAGPVSSYEQYF. The CDR3 nucleotides read TGTGCCAGCAGCTTGGCGGGACCGGTGAGCTCCTACGAGCAGTACTTC.

This clone was observed a handful of times. The chain uses TRBV6-8 and TRBJ1-2, with D possibly being TRBD1 (6 bases). The V end was cut by 3 bases, the J end by 5 bases, with 10 bases between. The CDR3 spans 13 residues. Germline-derived CDR1 and CDR2 are MNHGY and SAAAGT. Here the CDR3 reads CASSYNREYGYTF. CDR3 DNA: TGTGCCAGCAGTTATAACAGGGAATATGGCTACACCTTC.

The genes are TRBV11-3 and TRBJ1-2; D is ambiguous. Deletions cut 3 bases from V and 2 bases from J, with 19 bases between. This CDR3 is 17 amino acids long. From germline, CDR1 is SGHNT and CDR2 YENEEA. CDR3 DNA: TGTGCCAGCAGCTTGGCCTTGAATTCCGGTCTAAACTATGGCTACACCTTC. Its protein is CASSLALNSGLNYGYTF.

CDR3 nucleotides: TGTGCCAGCTCACCGGATGAGGGGGGTGGTTCACCCCTCCACTTT. Protein product: CASSPDEGGGSPLHF. V is TRBV18 and J is TRBJ1-6; TRBD1 might be the D (6 bases). The length of the CDR3 is 15 residues. In germline, CDR1 is KGHSH, CDR2 LQKENI. V was shortened by 3 bases and J by 9 bases, with 15 bases between the two germline ends.

The rearrangement uses TRBV19 and TRBJ2-6, with D uncertain. CDR3 length equals 15 residues. Trimming cost V 5 bases and J 4 bases, with 12 bases left between them. The germline CDR1 and CDR2 sequences are LNHDA and SQIVND (reference sequence). CDR3 nucleotides: TGTGCCAGTAGTCCGAGGTGGAGCGGGGCCAACGTCCTGACTTTC. Protein sequence: CASSPRWSGANVLTF.

This chain uses TRBV18 with TRBJ2-5, with TRBD2 matching 8 bases. The CDR3 consists of 16 residues. Germline V lookup: CDR1 KGHSH, CDR2 LQKENI. V gave up 0 bases and J gave up 5 bases; unmatched junction bases: 8. The CDR3 DNA is TGTGCCAGCTCACCACCACTGATTCGCGGGGGGGAGACCCAGTACTTC. Amino acid sequence: CASSPPLIRGGETQYF.

The chain carries TRBV29-1 and TRBJ2-7, with D perhaps matching TRBD2 (5 bases). CDR1 SQVTM and CDR2 ANQGSEA come from the germline V gene. The V gene lost 5 bases and the J gene lost 0 bases, with 14 bases spanning the gap. This CDR3 contains 14 residues. CDR3 loop: CSVRRTPDSYEQYF. CDR3 sequence (DNA): TGCAGCGTTCGGCGGACTCCCGACTCCTACGAGCAGTACTTC.

This clone was found a few times. This chain links TRBV14 with TRBJ2-2; 8 nucleotides match TRBD2. V lost 1 base and J lost 5; bases outside the gene matches: 12. The CDR3 extends over 18 amino acids. From germline, CDR1 is SGHDN and CDR2 FVKESK. The CDR3 DNA follows: TGTGCCAGCAGCCAAGGAATAACCGGGACTAGTAGGACCGGGGAGCTGTTTTTT. It yields the protein CASSQGITGTSRTGELFF.

V usage is TRBV30 and J usage is TRBJ1-2; the match to TRBD1 covers 7 bases. This CDR3 region has 14 residues. V gave up 2 bases and J gave up 3 bases; unmatched junction bases: 6. Per the germline V gene, CDR1 is GTSNPN and CDR2 is SVGIG (reference sequence). CDR3 sequence (DNA): TGTGCCTGGAGTCCCTCGACAGGGTACTATGGCTACACCTTC. Translation gives CAWSPSTGYYGYTF.

The rearrangement links TRBV11-3 to TRBJ1-6, with 7 positions matching TRBD1. The CDR3 runs 16 residues. V shed 5 bases and J 7 bases; nucleotides not matched to a gene: 11. Germline CDR1 SGHNT, CDR2 YENEEA. Here the CDR3 reads CASSGRGGIGNSPLHF. The DNA of the CDR3 is TGTGCCAGCAGCGGCCGAGGGGGCATCGGAAATTCACCCCTCCACTTT. Filled out from reference TRBV11-3 and TRBJ1-6, the complete variable domain reads EAGVVQSPRYKIIEKKQPVAFWCNPISGHNTLYWYLQNLGQGPELLIRYENEEAVDDSQLPKDRFSAERLKGVDSTLKIQPAELGDSAVYLCASSGRGGIGNSPLHFGNGTRLTVT.